Below, 12 T cell receptor beta chains from the same sample are listed, as sequenced in a study of blood T cells in healthy people across ages. Alongside a J-beta primer mix, a sample-barcoded 5' primer served in a second PCR lasting roughly 7 to 11 cycles. MiXCR, applied by TCRdb to the 5' RACE reads, yields one record per CDR3 protein. Among around 280,000 distinct CDR3 sequences, 25% to 30% were seen once, and the ten largest hold 29%. Material: blood. The receptors come from a woman in her 70s in good health.

This rearrangement joins TRBV20-1 to TRBJ2-5; D is ambiguous. The end of the DNA fits TRBJ2-1 better, so the J call may be wrong. Germline V gene sequence: CDR1 DFQATT, CDR2 SNEGSKA (reference sequence). The CDR3 consists of 15 residues. The CDR3 DNA sequence: TGCAGTGCTTACCCTACTAAAGGAGATGCCAATGAGCAGTTCTTC. This translates into CSAYPTKGDANEQFF.

The V and J genes are TRBV10-3 and TRBJ2-3; perhaps TRBD1 as D (5 bases). The CDR3 extends over 16 amino acids. CDR1 ENHRY and CDR2 SYGVKD come from the germline V gene. V dropped 5 bases and J dropped 2 bases, with 17 bases sitting between them. DNA for the CDR3: TGTGCCATCAGTACTGACAGTTTGGGGATCACAGATACGCAGTATTTT. This encodes CAISTDSLGITDTQYF.

V gene TRBV5-5 combines with J gene TRBJ1-2; TRBD1 matches 9 bases. This CDR3 spans 14 amino acids. Per the germline V gene, CDR1 is SGHKS and CDR2 is YYEKEE (reference sequence). V trimming: 4 bases; J trimming: 6 bases; junction bases outside the gene matches: 7. The CDR3 nucleotides are TGTGCCAGCAGCACCTTAAGACAGGGGGATGGCTACACCTTC. Protein sequence: CASSTLRQGDGYTF.

This clonotype was picked up many times. CDR3 in amino acids: CASSQYNNGRTANEKLFF. The CDR3 coding sequence is TGCGCCAGCAGCCAATACAATAATGGTCGGACCGCTAATGAAAAACTGTTTTTT. The rearrangement uses TRBV4-1 and TRBJ1-4; D gene uncertain. V gave up 2 bases and J gave up 3 bases, with 19 bases separating them. CDR3 size: 18 residues. Germline V lookup: CDR1 MGHRA, CDR2 YSYEKL.

This clonotype was seen repeatedly, ten times or more. CDR3: CASGRLAGLGELFF. The CDR3 DNA follows: TGTGCCAGCGGCCGACTAGCGGGGCTAGGGGAGCTGTTTTTT. The chain employs TRBV7-2 and TRBJ2-2; 11 bases line up with TRBD2. CDR3 length equals 14 residues. Germline V CDR1 and CDR2: SGHTA, FQGNSA. V shed 8 bases, J shed 8 bases, and the junction held 7 bases outside the gene matches.

This clonotype was seen a handful of times. The rearrangement uses TRBV7-8 and TRBJ2-3; 13 nucleotides agree with TRBD2. The CDR3 consists of 18 residues. Germline V gene data show CDR1 as SGHVS and CDR2 as FQNEAQ. V shed 1 base, J shed 2 bases, and the junction held 6 bases outside the gene matches. CDR3 sequence: CASSLEGTSGIITDTQYF. The CDR3 DNA reads as TGTGCCAGCAGCTTAGAAGGGACTAGCGGGATAATCACAGATACGCAGTATTTT.

There are many counts of this clonotype. CDR3 sequence: CASRNELGTQYF. The CDR3 region has the DNA TGTGCCAGCAGGAATGAGCTGGGGACCCAGTACTTC. This chain links TRBV28 with TRBJ2-5; D is ambiguous. CDR3 length equals 12 residues. V lost 6 bases, J lost 7 bases, and 12 bases lay in between. Germline assignment: CDR1 MDHEN and CDR2 SYDVKM.

V gene TRBV28 combines with J gene TRBJ2-7; 9 bases are a match to TRBD1. V dropped 6 bases and J dropped 3; count of bases not matched to a gene: 12. The CDR3 runs to 16 residues. In germline, CDR1 is MDHEN, CDR2 SYDVKM. The CDR3 sequence is CASSKGQGALVYEQYF. CDR3 nucleotides: TGTGCCAGCAGCAAGGGACAGGGCGCCTTGGTCTACGAGCAGTACTTC.

The chain has TRBV7-9 and TRBJ2-5, with no clear D. The CDR3 runs 12 residues. Germline lookup yields CDR1 SEHNR and CDR2 FQNEAQ (reference sequence). Trimming shortened V by 3 bases and J by 11 bases, and 13 bases separated the two germline ends. The CDR3 DNA reads as TGTGCCAGCAGCTTTGACTCCCTAGGGCAGTACTTC. Its translation is CASSFDSLGQYF.

This clonotype was seen at least ten times. The chain links TRBV18 to TRBJ1-4; 8 bases match TRBD1. This CDR3 region has 17 residues. The V gene end was trimmed by 6 bases and the J gene end by 8 bases; junction bases not matched to a gene: 17. Germline CDR1 and CDR2: KGHSH and LQKENI. CDR3 DNA: TGTGCCAGCTCCACGACCAAAGACAGGGACAGGCAGGAAAAACTGTTTTTT. Its translation is CASSTTKDRDRQEKLFF.

This clonotype was picked up many times. This sequence joins TRBV6-5 and TRBJ2-7; 8 bases line up with TRBD2. This CDR3 has 14 amino acids. With 2 bases clipped from V and 4 bases from J, the junction kept 4 bases outside the gene matches. Germline V gene sequence: CDR1 MNHEY, CDR2 SVGAGI. CDR3 bases: TGTGCCAGCAGTTACCGGGGGGGCACATACGAGCAGTACTTC. As protein: CASSYRGGTYEQYF.

As DNA, the CDR3 is TGCAGTGCTAGGATTTCGGACAGGGCGGTCGAGCAGTACTTC. This sequence encodes CSARISDRAVEQYF. The V and J genes are TRBV20-1 and TRBJ2-7, with 8 bases that match TRBD1. The V gene end was trimmed by 3 bases and the J gene end by 6 bases; junction bases not matched to a gene: 10. CDR3 size: 14 residues. Germline CDR1 and CDR2: DFQATT and SNEGSKA (reference sequence).